The present entry profiles one TCR beta chain with its context. The antigen remains unidentified. Data came from immunoSEQ multiplex PCR; TCRdb stores just in-frame clones and leaves some out. The sample records around 2.5 million clones, roughly 93% being singletons. This record comes from a study of shared clonotypes between healthy human individuals. Trimming took 8 bases from V and 2 from J; bases not matched to a gene: 8. Germline values: CDR1 ENHRY, CDR2 SYGVKD. The CDR3 covers 14 residues. Findings and caveats of the study: Naive subsets tended to show greater estimated richness than memory subsets.

This clonotype originated in a man aged 18 to 30 in good health. Some clones in this sample may be carry-over from other donors' samples. The sequencing sample was made of naive CD4+ T cells from PBMCs. As to subset: CD45RA+ positively selected. The gene calls are TRBV10-3 and TRBJ2-7; 8 nucleotides agree with TRBD2. CDR3 DNA sequence: TGTGCCATCGGAAGTAGCGGGGCTCCCTACGAGCAGTACTTC. Its translation: CAIGSSGAPYEQYF.